This paragraph covers one T cell receptor beta chain sequence. Antigen unknown. This record comes from a study of T cell responses to AZD1222 COVID-19 vaccine. Findings and limits, study-wide: The donor group comprised mostly white British people and more females; the analysis possibly underestimated clonal diversity. It was only a handful of AZD1222 recipients who were seropositive at baseline. Nearly half of unique spike-specific TCRs reportedly avoided B.1.351 and B.1.1.7 mutated regions.

TCRdb's table, derived via immunoSEQ multiplex PCR, lists solely in-frame clones and lacks some. The data show 100,000 to 150,000 clones, roughly 87% seen once. CDR1 and CDR2 from the germline V gene are LGHDT and YNNKEL (reference sequence). V lost 1 base and J lost 7; bases outside the gene matches: 10. This CDR3 has 17 amino acids. The TCR sequence derives from an adult in good health. The source was peripheral blood, collected on day 0 of MenACWY control vaccination. The V call is TRBV3-1 (or the pseudogene TRBV3-2), the J call TRBJ2-2, with TRBD2 matching 9 bases. Written as DNA, the CDR3 is TGTGCCAGCAGCCAAGTCCAGCTAGCGGGGTCTGTCGGGGAGCTGTTTTTT. Translated: CASSQVQLAGSVGELFF.